Shown below are 12 T cell receptor beta chains from a single sample sequenced in a study of T cell responses to AZD1222 COVID-19 vaccine. Measured with immunoSEQ multiplex PCR; TCRdb has only the in-frame clones, and not every one. The sample shows roughly 190,000 clones, 85% to 95% of them seen only once. The sample consisted of peripheral blood, taken on day 0 of AZD1222 vaccination. These receptors were collected from an adult in good health.

The chain carries TRBV11-3 and TRBJ2-1; TRBD1 matches at 8 bases. Germline V gene sequence: CDR1 SGHNT, CDR2 YENEEA. CDR3 length: 14 residues. V dropped 6 bases and J dropped 9; count of bases not matched to a gene: 10. The CDR3 region has the DNA TGTGCCAGCAGTTTGGGCAGGGGGCAAGTTGAGCAGTTCTTC. Translation: CASSLGRGQVEQFF.

The chain recombines TRBV6-2 or TRBV6-3 with TRBJ1-6; D is possibly TRBD1 (6 bases). V gave up 4 bases and J gave up 7 bases, with 11 bases separating them. The CDR3 length is 14 residues. CDR1 is MNHEY, CDR2 SVGEGT, per germline. The CDR3 DNA reads as TGTGCCAGCAGTTTCGGACAGCGAAATTCACCCCTCCACTTT. Its translation is CASSFGQRNSPLHF.

This rearrangement joins TRBV20-1 to TRBJ2-1; tentative D call: TRBD1 (6 bases). CDR1 DFQATT and CDR2 SNEGSKA come from the germline V gene (reference sequence). Trimming took 6 bases from V and 10 from J, leaving 13 bases between them. This CDR3 comprises 11 residues. This CDR3 is CSATDRPEQFF. The CDR3 nucleotides read TGCAGTGCCACGGACAGACCCGAGCAGTTCTTC.

This clone was observed a few times. This chain uses TRBV11-2 with TRBJ1-1; D uncertain. CDR1 is SGHAT and CDR2 is FQNNGV in the germline V gene. The CDR3 covers 14 residues. The V end lost 5 bases, the J end lost 0 bases, and 10 bases lay between the germline ends. The CDR3 sequence: CASSLSSVNTEAFF. The CDR3 bases are TGTGCCAGCAGCCTATCCTCCGTGAACACTGAAGCTTTCTTT.

The chain employs TRBV3-1 (or the pseudogene TRBV3-2) and TRBJ1-2, with D maybe TRBD1 (6 bases). The CDR3 runs to 12 residues. Between the trimmed V and J ends, which lost 1 base and 11 bases, there was a span of 11 bases. CDR1 and CDR2 from the germline V gene are LGHDT and YNNKEL (reference sequence). CDR3: CASSQVGRGYTF. The CDR3 DNA reads as TGTGCCAGCAGCCAAGTGGGAAGGGGGTACACCTTC.

The chain is built from TRBV29-1 and TRBJ1-1; no firm D call. Trimming shortened V by 5 bases and J by 1 base, and 5 bases separated the two germline ends. Germline V gives CDR1 SQVTM, CDR2 ANQGSEA. The CDR3 contains 11 residues. Here the CDR3 reads CSVPGNTEAFF. As DNA, the CDR3 is TGCAGCGTTCCCGGGAACACTGAAGCTTTCTTT.

The gene calls are TRBV7-9 and TRBJ2-3; 7 nucleotides agree with TRBD1. The CDR3 consists of 15 residues. Germline V gene sequence: CDR1 SEHNR, CDR2 FQNEAQ (reference sequence). The V segment lost 8 bases and the J segment 4 bases; nucleotides outside the gene matches: 12. For the CDR3, the DNA is TGTGCCAGCGGTATCACAGGGACAGCGGCAGATACGCAGTATTTT. Translated: CASGITGTAADTQYF.

This chain uses TRBV2 with TRBJ1-4; 8 positions agree with TRBD1. Looked up from germline, CDR1 is SNHLY and CDR2 is FYNNEI. This CDR3 spans 15 amino acids. Trimming at V came to 5 bases and at J to 4 bases, leaving 6 bases not matched to a gene. DNA for the CDR3: TGTGCCAGCAGTAACAGGGGGGCGGGTAATGAAAAACTGTTTTTT. Translation: CASSNRGAGNEKLFF.

This chain links TRBV6-5 with TRBJ2-5, with D perhaps TRBD1 or TRBD2 (5 bases each). The CDR3 consists of 14 residues. Trimming stripped 2 bases from V and 5 bases from J, with 12 bases between. CDR1 is MNHEY, CDR2 SVGAGI, per germline. The CDR3 sequence is CASSYQTGGETQYF. The CDR3 region has the DNA TGTGCCAGCAGTTACCAAACAGGCGGGGAGACCCAGTACTTC.

In DNA, the CDR3 is TGTGCCAGCAGCCGGTACGACTCGTACCAAGAGACCCAGTACTTC. It codes for CASSRYDSYQETQYF. J is TRBJ2-5 and V is TRBV3-1 (or the pseudogene TRBV3-2), with D uncertain. The germline V and J ends were trimmed by 4 bases and 0 bases, with 12 bases remaining between them. There are 15 residues in the CDR3. Germline CDR1 LGHDT, CDR2 YNNKEL (reference sequence).

The rearrangement joins TRBV27 to TRBJ2-3; perhaps TRBD1 as D (5 bases). This CDR3 contains 15 residues. Trimming cost V 6 bases and J 2 bases, with 15 bases left between them. In germline, CDR1 is MNHEY, CDR2 SMNVEV (reference sequence). CDR3 nucleotides: TGTGCCAGCAGCGTTTTAGGGGATAACACAGATACGCAGTATTTT. Translated, it gives CASSVLGDNTDTQYF.

The V gene is TRBV6-5, the J gene TRBJ2-1; 10 nucleotides agree with TRBD2. CDR1 MNHEY and CDR2 SVGAGI come from the germline V gene. V shed 6 bases, J shed 0 bases, and the junction held 2 bases outside the gene matches. The CDR3 runs to 15 residues. DNA of the CDR3: TGTGCCAGCAGGTTAGCGGGGGGCTCCTACAATGAGCAGTTCTTC. This sequence encodes CASRLAGGSYNEQFF.